The 15 T cell receptor beta chains below come from one sample, sequenced in a study of human T cells and chemical hapten exposure. TCRdb re-called the 5' RACE reads through MiXCR, storing one row per CDR3 protein. The sample has some 150,000 distinct CDR3 sequences; around 4% are singletons. Whole blood that had not been fractionated was the source of extracted total RNA. The source of these receptors is a female donor in good health.

There are many counts of this clonotype. The rearrangement links TRBV11-2 to TRBJ1-3; D call uncertain. Deletions cut 5 bases from V and 0 bases from J, with 14 bases between. CDR1 is SGHAT and CDR2 is FQNNGV in the germline V gene. The CDR3 length is 16 residues. For the CDR3, the DNA is TGTGCCAGCAGCCCAGGAGGGCTCTTCTCTGGAAACACCATATATTTT. As protein: CASSPGGLFSGNTIYF.

This clonotype was seen repeatedly, ten times or more. V and J are TRBV12-2 and TRBJ1-1. TRBV12-2 is flagged as a pseudogene. The length of the CDR3 is 15 residues. CDR3 sequence reads: CASRLVFRRNTEAFF. The CDR3 DNA reads TGTGCAAGTCGCTTAGTCTTTCGGAGGAACACTGAAGCTTTCTTT.

This clonotype occurred many times. The chain couples TRBV7-2 to TRBJ2-7; TRBD2 matches 7 bases. V was pared by 5 bases and J by 4 bases, with 11 bases of the junction left unmatched. Germline V gene data show CDR1 as SGHTA and CDR2 as FQGNSA. The length of the CDR3 is 15 residues. CDR3 in DNA: TGTGCCAGCAGCCACAGATCGGGGACTACGTACGAGCAGTACTTC. Protein: CASSHRSGTTYEQYF.

This clonotype was counted at least ten times. The J gene is TRBJ2-7, the V gene TRBV7-2; the D call may be TRBD1 or TRBD2 (6 bases each). From germline, CDR1 is SGHTA and CDR2 FQGNSA. The ends were cut back, 4 bases at V and 3 bases at J, with 10 bases in the middle. CDR3 length equals 13 residues. CDR3 residues: CASSSGGFYEQYF. CDR3 in DNA: TGTGCCAGCAGCTCCGGGGGCTTCTACGAGCAGTACTTC. Together with reference TRBV7-2 and TRBJ2-7, the CDR3 gives the full variable domain: GAGVSQSPSNKVTEKGKDVELRCDPISGHTALYWYRQSLGQGLEFLIYFQGNSAPDKSGLPSDRFSAERTGGSVSTLTIQRTQQEDSAVYLCASSSGGFYEQYFGPGTRLTVT.

This clonotype was observed many times. The rearrangement links TRBV9 to TRBJ2-7, with 12 bases fitting TRBD2. CDR1 is SGDLS and CDR2 is YYNGEE in the germline V gene. V trimming: 0 bases; J trimming: 2 bases; junction bases outside the gene matches: 9. This CDR3 comprises 18 residues. DNA for the CDR3: TGTGCCAGCAGCGTAGGGGCTAGCGGGGGGGACCAGCCCTACGAGCAGTACTTC. Translated: CASSVGASGGDQPYEQYF.

As regards this clonotype: It may be a read error: a sequence one base away is much more abundant. The J gene is TRBJ1-1, the V gene TRBV9; D is ambiguous. V gave up 7 bases and J gave up 1 base, with 14 bases separating them. CDR1 is SGDLS and CDR2 is YYNGEE in the germline V gene. The CDR3 sequence is 14 residues long. The CDR3 protein is CASGDEQWNTEAFF. DNA of the CDR3: TGTGCCAGCGGAGACGAACAATGGAACACTGAAGCTTTCTTT.

This clonotype was recorded many times. The chain combines TRBV5-4 with TRBJ1-1; no reliable D call. Trimming cost V 4 bases and J 3 bases, with 13 bases left between them. Germline-derived CDR1 and CDR2 are SGHNT and YYREEE (reference sequence). The CDR3 is 14 residues long. CDR3 sequence reads: CASSPGGRYTEAFF. As DNA, the CDR3 is TGTGCCAGCAGCCCCGGCGGCAGGTACACTGAAGCTTTCTTT.

In its sample, this clonotype was seen many times. The chain couples TRBV20-1 to TRBJ1-2; maybe TRBD1 (5 bases). The germline V and J ends were trimmed by 4 bases and 5 bases, with 14 bases remaining between them. The CDR3 runs 13 residues. Looked up from germline, CDR1 is DFQATT and CDR2 is SNEGSKA (reference sequence). CDR3 DNA sequence: TGCAGTGCTACGACAGAGCCTTCTTATGGCTACACCTTC. Its protein product is CSATTEPSYGYTF.

In this sample, this clonotype turned up many times. This chain connects TRBV12-3 or TRBV12-4 to TRBJ1-1; D is possibly TRBD1 (5 bases). The V gene lost 3 bases and the J gene lost 8 bases, with 10 bases spanning the gap. The CDR3 covers 12 residues. The CDR3 is CASSLLRQEAFF. The CDR3 DNA is TGTGCCAGCAGTTTGTTAAGACAGGAAGCTTTCTTT.

This clonotype was counted at least ten times. CDR3 nucleotides: TGTGCCAGCACCCCAGATCGACAGGGAGCCGGAAACACCATATATTTT. Protein: CASTPDRQGAGNTIYF. V usage is TRBV3-1 and J usage is TRBJ1-3; 7 nucleotides agree with TRBD1. The CDR3 loop spans 16 amino acids. Per the germline V gene, CDR1 is LGHDT and CDR2 is YNNKEL (reference sequence). Trimming cost V 7 bases and J 4 bases; bases outside gene matches: 13.

This clonotype was picked up many times. The chain is built from TRBV28 and TRBJ1-2; maybe TRBD1 (5 bases). The germline V gene encodes CDR1 MDHEN and CDR2 SYDVKM. The CDR3 is made up of 12 amino acids. V was trimmed by 3 bases and J by 4 bases, leaving 6 bases between them. The CDR3 sequence: CASSFGGYGYTF. Written as DNA, the CDR3 is TGTGCCAGCAGTTTCGGGGGCTATGGCTACACCTTC.

This clonotype was detected ten times or more. The rearrangement joins TRBV15 to TRBJ2-3; 14 bases are a match to TRBD2. This CDR3 has 16 residues. V shed 3 bases and J 4 bases; nucleotides not matched to a gene: 3. The germline CDR1 and CDR2 sequences are LNHNV and YYDKDF (reference sequence). The CDR3 coding sequence is TGTGCCACCAGCAGTGGACTAGCGGGGGGCGCAGATACGCAGTATTTT. It specifies CATSSGLAGGADTQYF.

Remarks on this clonotype: A clone one base away is much larger, so this may be a read error. The chain employs TRBV15 and TRBJ1-5, with D possibly matching TRBD1 (6 bases). V lost 3 bases, J lost 7 bases, and 19 bases lay in between. Germline loops: CDR1 LNHNV, CDR2 YYDKDF (reference sequence). CDR3 length equals 16 residues. The CDR3 DNA reads as TGTGCCACCAGCAGCCTTAGGGGCAGGGGTTGGCAGCCCCAGCATTTT. Translating gives CATSSLRGRGWQPQHF.

This clonotype was found many times. The chain uses TRBV6-2 or TRBV6-3 and TRBJ2-7; the D is unclear. Trimming cost V 7 bases and J 4 bases, with 26 bases left between them. Germline CDR1 is MNHEY and CDR2 is SVGEGT. This CDR3 comprises 17 residues. The DNA for the CDR3 is TGTGCCAGCATCCCCGAAAGACGAGGCAACCTTCGTTACGAGCAGTACTTC. Translated: CASIPERRGNLRYEQYF.

This clonotype was counted at least ten times. The genes are TRBV2 and TRBJ1-5; D gene ambiguous. Germline CDR1 and CDR2: SNHLY and FYNNEI. CDR3 length equals 13 residues. Trimming stripped 9 bases from V and 5 bases from J, with 14 bases between. The CDR3 sequence: CASWGGGHQPQHF. CDR3 bases: TGTGCCAGTTGGGGAGGTGGGCATCAGCCCCAGCATTTT.